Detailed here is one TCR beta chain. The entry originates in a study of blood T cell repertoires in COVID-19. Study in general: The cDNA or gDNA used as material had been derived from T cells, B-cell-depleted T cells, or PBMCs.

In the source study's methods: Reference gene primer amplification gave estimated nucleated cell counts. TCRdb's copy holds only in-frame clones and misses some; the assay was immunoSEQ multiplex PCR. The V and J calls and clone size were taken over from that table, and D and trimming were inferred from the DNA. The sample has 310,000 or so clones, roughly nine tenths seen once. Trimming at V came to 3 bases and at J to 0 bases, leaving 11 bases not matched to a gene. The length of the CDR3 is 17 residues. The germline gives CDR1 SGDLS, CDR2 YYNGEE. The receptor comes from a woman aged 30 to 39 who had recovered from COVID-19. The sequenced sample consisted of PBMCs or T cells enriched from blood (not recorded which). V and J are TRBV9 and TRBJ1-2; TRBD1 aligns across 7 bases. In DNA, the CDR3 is TGTGCCAGCAGCGCAGGGGACAGCGAGAAAGCTAACTATGGCTACACCTTC. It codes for CASSAGDSEKANYGYTF.